The next 10 T cell receptor beta chains were all read from a single sample in a study of blood T cells in healthy people across ages. Next came a second PCR, run for about 7 to 12 cycles, which used a sample-barcoded 5' primer along with a J-beta primer mix. Each CDR3 protein is one row after TCRdb ran MiXCR on the 5' RACE reads. The sample carries about 1.6 million distinct CDR3 sequences, about 32% recorded once. The sample taken for sequencing was blood. The receptor source for this set is a woman in her 30s in good health.

This sequence joins TRBV20-1 and TRBJ1-5, with D hard to call. The V gene's germline CDR1 is DFQATT and CDR2 SNEGSKA (reference sequence). V dropped 4 bases and J dropped 3 bases, with 10 bases sitting between them. CDR3 length equals 13 residues. The CDR3 nucleotides read TGCAGTGCTACATTGGGCCCCAATCAGCCCCAGCATTTT. It yields the protein CSATLGPNQPQHF.

This clonotype was counted between two and nine times. This chain connects TRBV28 to TRBJ1-2; no clear D. Germline V gene data show CDR1 as MDHEN and CDR2 as SYDVKM. Trimming stripped 2 bases from V and 9 bases from J, with 7 bases between. There are 11 residues in the CDR3. The CDR3 DNA sequence: TGTGCCAGCAGTTTAGGAACAAGCTACACCTTC. Translated, it gives CASSLGTSYTF.

This clonotype showed up many times. This sequence joins TRBV9 and TRBJ2-3; no reliable D call. The CDR3 has 13 amino acids. Germline lookup yields CDR1 SGDLS and CDR2 YYNGEE. The V and J ends lost 2 bases and 2 bases respectively, with 6 bases between them. The CDR3 sequence: CASSVTHTDTQYF. The CDR3 nucleotides read TGTGCCAGCAGCGTCACCCACACAGATACGCAGTATTTT.

The rearrangement links TRBV20-1 to TRBJ2-7, with TRBD2 matching 9 bases. CDR1 is DFQATT and CDR2 is SNEGSKA in the germline V gene (reference sequence). V shed 2 bases and J 2 bases; nucleotides not matched to a gene: 4. The CDR3 covers 14 residues. The chain's CDR3 is CSARPGGGAYEQYF. The CDR3 DNA reads TGCAGTGCTAGACCGGGCGGGGGGGCCTACGAGCAGTACTTC.

Details on this clonotype: The germline gene is not matched at one end of the junction; a read error may be the cause. The chain employs TRBV20-1 and TRBJ2-3, with D perhaps given as TRBD1 or TRBD2 (6 bases each). Germline V lookup: CDR1 DFQATT, CDR2 SNEGSKA (reference sequence). The CDR3 totals 13 residues. This CDR3 reads CSAGGGYTGTQYF. The CDR3 nucleotides are TGCAGTGCAGGGGGAGGATATACAGGTACGCAGTATTTT.

The chain employs TRBV7-6 and TRBJ2-5; 9 bases match TRBD1. The J call is uncertain, as TRBJ2-7 better fits the DNA end. The germline gives CDR1 SGHVS, CDR2 FNYEAQ. This CDR3 comprises 16 residues. The CDR3 nucleotides are TGTGCCAGCAGCAAATCGTACAGGGGGCGGGCAAGCGAGCAGTACTTC. Translating gives CASSKSYRGRASEQYF.

The chain joins TRBV5-4 to TRBJ2-7; D may be TRBD2 (5 bases). This CDR3 contains 17 residues. V lost 3 bases to trimming and J lost 3 bases, with 22 bases between them. The germline V gene has CDR1 SGHNT and CDR2 YYREEE (reference sequence). The DNA of the CDR3 is TGTGCCAGCAGCTCCCCCGGTATTGGTACGGGGAACTACGAGCAGTACTTC. Translating it yields CASSSPGIGTGNYEQYF.

This clonotype has more than one count but fewer than ten. The J gene is TRBJ2-6, the V gene TRBV30; D perhaps matches TRBD1 (5 bases). Trimming took 3 bases from V and 3 from J, leaving 12 bases between them. The CDR3 is 15 amino acids. CDR1 GTSNPN and CDR2 SVGIG come from the germline V gene (reference sequence). The CDR3 DNA sequence: TGTGCCTGGAGGTTAGGGGATGGTGGGGCCAACGTCCTGACTTTC. Amino acids: CAWRLGDGGANVLTF.

This clonotype showed up just a few times. The chain recombines TRBV6-2 or TRBV6-3 with TRBJ2-5; D may be TRBD2 (5 bases). Germline V lookup: CDR1 MNHEY, CDR2 SVGEGT. V lost 6 bases, J lost 7 bases, and 18 bases lay in between. This CDR3 spans 14 amino acids. This CDR3 is CASSGVPEFGTQYF. CDR3 nucleotides: TGTGCCAGCAGCGGGGTTCCCGAATTCGGGACCCAGTACTTC.

This clonotype has just a few counts. The chain combines TRBV5-1 with TRBJ2-1; the match to TRBD2 covers 8 bases. Trimming at V came to 9 bases and at J to 6 bases, leaving 11 bases not matched to a gene. The CDR3 contains 14 residues. Germline lookup yields CDR1 SGHRS and CDR2 YFSETQ. CDR3 residues: CATQGVAGGNEQFF. The CDR3 coding sequence is TGCGCCACCCAAGGAGTGGCGGGGGGCAATGAGCAGTTCTTC.